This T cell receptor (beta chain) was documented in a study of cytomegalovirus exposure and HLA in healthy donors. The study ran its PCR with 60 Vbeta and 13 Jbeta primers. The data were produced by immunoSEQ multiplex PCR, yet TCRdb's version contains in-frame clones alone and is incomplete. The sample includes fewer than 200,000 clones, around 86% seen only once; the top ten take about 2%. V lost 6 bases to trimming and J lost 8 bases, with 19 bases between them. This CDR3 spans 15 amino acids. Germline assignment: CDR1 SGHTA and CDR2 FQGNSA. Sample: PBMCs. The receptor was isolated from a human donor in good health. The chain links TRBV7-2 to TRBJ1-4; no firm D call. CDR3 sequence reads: CASSQSGASREKLFF. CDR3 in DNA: TGTGCCAGCAGTCAATCGGGTGCTTCACGGGAAAAACTGTTTTTT.